The 2 T cell receptor beta chains given below trace back to one sample, sequenced in a study of OX40 agonist ivuxolimab in advanced cancers. Only in-frame clones appear in the TCRdb table, and some are missing; sequencing was by immunoSEQ multiplex PCR. The sample includes about 77,000 clones, 85% to 90% of them seen just once. The sample here was CD4+ or CD8+ T cells sorted from blood, taken in a trial of the OX40 agonist ivuxolimab. All receptors derive from an adult with an advanced solid tumor such as melanoma, head and neck, liver or kidney cancer.

The chain carries TRBV30 and TRBJ2-7; no clear D. The CDR3 covers 14 residues. Between the trimmed V and J ends, which lost 1 base and 0 bases, there was a span of 10 bases. From germline, CDR1 is GTSNPN and CDR2 SVGIG (reference sequence). The CDR3 DNA reads as TGTGCCTGGAGTGGAGGCAGGAGCTCCTACGAGCAGTACTTC. Translation: CAWSGGRSSYEQYF.

This chain connects TRBV18 to TRBJ1-4; possible D gene TRBD1, 5 bases. The CDR3 sequence is 15 residues long. V dropped 2 bases and J dropped 7 bases, with 14 bases sitting between them. The germline CDR1 and CDR2 sequences are KGHSH and LQKENI. This chain's CDR3 is CASSPNSGTGEKLFF. CDR3 DNA sequence: TGTGCCAGCTCACCAAACTCCGGGACGGGTGAAAAACTGTTTTTT.